This T cell receptor beta chain appears in the sequencing data of a study of T cells in women clearing cervical HPV infection. Regarding the study as a whole: Effector/memory and HPV-specific T cells were not isolated, and association timing is unknown.

About this clone itself: The target antigen is unknown. One junction end disagrees with the germline gene, perhaps due to a read error. With the read ending 3 residues before the CDR3 end, the germline J gene is used to fill in that end.

Genomic DNA, averaging approximately 1,200 ng per sample, yielded TCR beta CDR3 via immunoSEQ. Clones were sequenced by immunoSEQ multiplex PCR, and TCRdb holds only the in-frame ones, with some missing. The sample spans 40,000 to 55,000 clones; the ten largest clones claim around 0.98%. Germline V gene data show CDR1 as DFQATT and CDR2 as SNEGSKA (reference sequence). The CDR3 totals 15 residues. The clonotype comes from a woman aged 18 to 75 with a cervical HPV16 infection that either progressed to CIN3+ or cleared (not recorded which). The chain combines TRBV20-1 with TRBJ2-3; weak D call: TRBD2 (6 bases). Source material: blood buffy coat. CDR3 protein: CSAENPARGSETQYF. Partial CDR3 DNA: TGCAGTGCAGAGAACCCAGCACGGGGGTCAGAGACG.